This is a list of T cell receptor beta chains from one sample in a study of T cell responses to AZD1222 COVID-19 vaccine. Libraries were prepared by immunoSEQ multiplex PCR; TCRdb keeps only in-frame clonotypes and omits some of them. The sample includes 110,000 to 150,000 clones, 93% of them seen just once. The sample in question was peripheral blood, obtained on day 0 of MenACWY control vaccination. These receptors originate from an adult in good health. Each CDR3 is given with its conserved first and last residue. The D gene is left open where the match is weak. Clone size is not always given. Where it is, it says once, few, many or a class for expanded clones.

TRBV7-9,TRBJ2-7,.,.,CASSPLRGLEQYF,TGTGCCAGCAGCCCCCTTCGGGGGCTTGAGCAGTACTTC
TRBV7-3,TRBJ2-1,.,TRBD2,CASSLLGTSGSYNEQFF,TGTGCCAGCAGCTTATTAGGTACTAGCGGATCCTACAATGAGCAGTTCTTC
TRBV6-5,TRBJ1-3,.,.,CASKGSGNTIYF,TGTGCCAGCAAAGGGTCTGGAAACACCATATATTTT
TRBV7-2,TRBJ1-1,.,.,CASSQGGGWNTEAFF,TGTGCCAGCAGCCAAGGGGGGGGCTGGAACACTGAAGCTTTCTTT
TRBV30,TRBJ2-7,.,.,CAFERGTSYEQYF,TGTGCCTTTGAACGGGGGACCTCCTACGAGCAGTACTTC
TRBV11-2,TRBJ2-3,.,TRBD1,CASSPGQGADTQYF,TGTGCCAGCAGCCCGGGACAGGGGGCAGATACGCAGTATTTT
TRBV19,TRBJ1-3,.,.,CASSIATGNTIYF,TGTGCCAGTAGTATAGCCACTGGAAACACCATATATTTT
TRBV7-9,TRBJ2-7,.,.,CASSGRYPYEQYF,TGTGCCAGCAGCGGGCGGTACCCCTACGAGCAGTACTTC
TRBV6-2/TRBV6-3,TRBJ2-7,.,.,CASSLGRDEQYF,TGTGCCAGCAGCCTAGGAAGAGACGAGCAGTACTTC
TRBV24-1,TRBJ2-5,.,TRBD2,CATAGLAEETQYF,TGTGCCACCGCTGGACTAGCGGAAGAGACCCAGTACTTC
TRBV28,TRBJ1-2,.,TRBD1,CASSLGQGAGVGGYTF,TGTGCCAGCAGTCTTGGACAGGGGGCGGGTGTGGGAGGCTACACCTTC
TRBV11-2,TRBJ2-1,.,.,CASSLRESSYNEQFF,TGTGCCAGCAGCTTACGCGAGAGCTCCTACAATGAGCAGTTCTTC
TRBV15,TRBJ2-2,.,TRBD1,CATSRKFRGRTGELFF,TGTGCCACCAGCAGAAAATTCAGGGGGCGAACCGGGGAGCTGTTTTTT
TRBV5-6,TRBJ2-7,once,TRBD2,CASRDFGGLAYEQYF,TGTGCCAGCAGGGACTTTGGGGGACTAGCCTACGAGCAGTACTTC
TRBV5-1,TRBJ1-1,.,.,CASSFGRGMNTEAFF,TGCGCCAGCAGCTTTGGGAGGGGGATGAACACTGAAGCTTTCTTT
TRBV5-1,TRBJ1-1,once,.,CASSTSIGGENTEAFF,TGCGCCAGCAGCACGTCTATTGGGGGAGAGAACACTGAAGCTTTCTTT
TRBV4-2,TRBJ1-6,.,.,CASSQDRQADYNSPLHF,TGTGCCAGCAGCCAAGACCGACAGGCCGATTATAATTCACCCCTCCACTTT
TRBV5-4,TRBJ1-1,.,.,CASSPGGEPTEAFF,TGTGCCAGCAGCCCGGGGGGTGAACCCACTGAAGCTTTCTTT
TRBV5-5,TRBJ2-7,.,TRBD2,CASSLRVAGHEQYF,TGTGCCAGCAGCTTGAGGGTAGCGGGCCACGAGCAGTACTTC
TRBV2,TRBJ2-5,.,.,CASRGDQETQYF,TGTGCCAGCAGGGGGGATCAAGAGACCCAGTACTTC
TRBV6-2/TRBV6-3,TRBJ1-5,.,.,CASSSARTSNQPQHF,TGTGCCAGCAGTTCCGCCCGGACAAGCAATCAGCCCCAGCATTTT
TRBV19,TRBJ1-1,.,.,CASSIDLETEAFF,TGTGCCAGTAGTATAGACCTGGAGACTGAAGCTTTCTTT
TRBV18,TRBJ1-3,.,.,CASSGQRSGNTIYF,TGTGCCAGCTCAGGACAGCGCTCTGGAAACACCATATATTTT
TRBV6-2/TRBV6-3,TRBJ1-1,.,.,CASSYSIQGSGTEAFF,TGTGCCAGCAGTTACTCGATTCAGGGAAGTGGCACTGAAGCTTTCTTT
TRBV3-1/TRBV3-2,TRBJ1-2,.,.,CASSQDRGYYGYTF,TGTGCCAGCAGCCAAGACCGCGGATACTATGGCTACACCTTC
TRBV7-2,TRBJ2-5,.,TRBD2,CASSPGGTSGGVQETQYF,TGTGCCAGCAGCCCTGGCGGGACTAGCGGGGGGGTCCAAGAGACCCAGTACTTC
TRBV12-5,TRBJ1-2,.,TRBD1,CASGLGLGQNYGYTF,TGTGCTAGTGGTTTGGGTTTGGGACAGAACTATGGCTACACCTTC
TRBV28,TRBJ2-1,.,TRBD2,CASSRLAGFYNEQFF,TGTGCCAGCAGTCGACTAGCGGGGTTCTACAATGAGCAGTTCTTC
TRBV27,TRBJ1-4,.,.,CASSLSRGSNEKLFF,TGTGCCAGCAGTTTATCAAGAGGGTCTAATGAAAAACTGTTTTTT
TRBV7-9,TRBJ2-7,.,.,CASSSVRGKPYEQYF,TGTGCCAGCAGCAGCGTACGGGGAAAACCCTACGAGCAGTACTTC
TRBV19,TRBJ1-5,.,.,CASSTSPRFSNQPQHF,TGTGCCAGTAGTACCTCCCCGAGGTTCAGCAATCAGCCCCAGCATTTT
TRBV7-9,TRBJ1-2,.,.,CASSEQGSYGYTF,TGTGCCAGCAGCGAACAGGGATCGTATGGCTACACCTTC
TRBV19,TRBJ1-1,.,TRBD1,CASSDRVTEAFF,TGTGCCAGTAGCGACAGGGTCACTGAAGCTTTCTTT
TRBV5-8,TRBJ2-7,.,.,CASSQDGGSSYEQYF,TGTGCCAGCAGCCAAGACGGGGGCAGCTCCTACGAGCAGTACTTC
TRBV15,TRBJ2-1,.,.,CATSRSQTLNEQFF,TGTGCCACCAGCAGATCGCAGACTCTCAATGAGCAGTTCTTC
TRBV11-2,TRBJ1-1,.,.,CASSLGPTGLNTEAFF,TGTGCCAGCAGCTTAGGGCCCACCGGTTTGAACACTGAAGCTTTCTTT
TRBV4-2,TRBJ1-2,once,TRBD1,CASSQVGGQGAGGYTF,TGTGCCAGCAGCCAAGTAGGGGGACAGGGGGCGGGTGGCTACACCTTC
TRBV9,TRBJ1-3,few,TRBD1,CASSGRTGKSAGNTIYF,TGTGCCAGCAGCGGACGGACAGGGAAAAGCGCTGGAAACACCATATATTTT
TRBV24-1,TRBJ1-4,few,.,CATSDGGATNEKLFF,TGTGCCACCAGTGATGGAGGGGCAACTAATGAAAAACTGTTTTTT
TRBV6-5,TRBJ1-1,few,.,CASSLSGYTEAFF,TGTGCCAGCAGTCTCAGCGGGTACACTGAAGCTTTCTTT
TRBV7-9,TRBJ2-7,.,.,CASSRSDGEQYF,TGTGCCAGCAGCCGATCGGACGGCGAGCAGTACTTC
TRBV5-6,TRBJ1-1,.,.,CASSLNLRNTEAFF,TGTGCCAGCAGCTTGAACCTAAGGAACACTGAAGCTTTCTTT
TRBV5-1,TRBJ1-1,.,.,CASSPDSGSTAFF,TGCGCCAGCAGCCCCGATTCTGGGTCGACAGCTTTCTTT
TRBV7-3,TRBJ1-1,once,.,CASSERGGEAFF,TGTGCCAGCAGCGAAAGGGGTGGCGAAGCTTTCTTT
TRBV21-1,TRBJ2-1,few,.,CASGLAAYNEQFF,TGTGCCAGCGGACTAGCGGCCTACAATGAGCAGTTCTTC
TRBV19,TRBJ2-2,.,TRBD2,CASSSIGGGRSIGELFF,TGTGCCAGTAGTTCCATCGGCGGGGGAAGGAGTATCGGGGAGCTGTTTTTT
TRBV6-5,TRBJ1-5,.,.,CASRARGGNQPQHF,TGTGCCAGCAGAGCCCGGGGCGGGAACCAGCCCCAGCATTTT
TRBV4-3,TRBJ1-4,.,.,CASSQDVSGATNEKLFF,TGCGCCAGCAGCCAAGATGTTTCAGGGGCCACTAATGAAAAACTGTTTTTT
TRBV4-2,TRBJ1-3,once,.,CASSQGGTGGNTIYF,TGTGCCAGCAGCCAAGGGGGAACAGGGGGAAACACCATATATTTT
TRBV11-3,TRBJ2-1,.,.,CASSRGDEQFF,TGTGCCAGCAGCCGCGGAGATGAGCAGTTCTTC
TRBV19,TRBJ1-5,.,TRBD1,CASSLGQGNQPQHF,TGTGCCAGTAGTTTAGGACAGGGCAATCAGCCCCAGCATTTT
TRBV7-9,TRBJ1-1,.,TRBD1,CASSLGQAGNTEAFF,TGTGCCAGCAGCTTGGGACAGGCTGGGAACACTGAAGCTTTCTTT
TRBV19,TRBJ2-2,.,.,CASSAIWELFF,TGTGCCAGTAGCGCTATTTGGGAGCTGTTTTTT
TRBV19,TRBJ2-1,.,.,CASSTIARRGGINEQFF,TGTGCCAGTAGTACGATTGCCCGGAGAGGGGGTATCAATGAGCAGTTCTTC
TRBV3-1/TRBV3-2,TRBJ1-1,.,.,CASSSRTLAFF,TGTGCCAGCAGCTCACGGACCCTAGCTTTCTTT
TRBV6-5,TRBJ2-7,.,TRBD2,CASRRASGTHEQYF,TGTGCCAGCAGGCGTGCTAGCGGGACCCACGAGCAGTACTTC
TRBV6-6,TRBJ2-7,.,.,CASSYGGFEGKQYF,TGTGCCAGCAGTTACGGAGGGTTTGAGGGAAAGCAGTACTTC
TRBV18,TRBJ2-1,.,.,CASSPQGVEQFF,TGTGCCAGCTCACCCCAGGGTGTCGAGCAGTTCTTC
TRBV12-3/TRBV12-4,TRBJ2-7,.,.,CASAVEGPYEQYF,TGTGCCAGCGCGGTGGAGGGCCCCTACGAGCAGTACTTC